This is a list of T cell receptor beta chains from one sample in a study of response to subunit inactivated influenza vaccine. TCRdb re-analysed the RT-PCR reads in MiXCR, keeping a single row per CDR3 protein. Of some 550,000 distinct CDR3 sequences detected, roughly 25% appear once; the ten largest clones hold 2.5% to 3%. The same data also contributed to another study, on T cells expressing NK-cell markers.

Here the sequenced sample was CD4+ T cells sorted from PBMCs, taken approximately 13 days after vaccination. All receptors come from a man between 45 and 60 years old who received an inactivated influenza vaccine. Both conserved end residues are part of each CDR3. Fields, in order: D gene, CDR3 length, J gene, V gene, clone size, CDR3 DNA, CDR3 protein. D genes are given only for firm matches. Only some rows state a clone size, as once, few, many or a class for expanded clones.

D: NA; length: 14; J: TRBJ1-5; V: TRBV20-1; size: NA; DNA: TGCAGTGCTAGAACCCAGATCGGGGGTCAGCCCCAGCATTTT; CDR3: CSARTQIGGQPQHF
D: NA; length: 15; J: TRBJ2-7; V: TRBV4-3; size: NA; DNA: TGCCCCAGCAGCCAAGGGGCCGGGTTTAGCTACGAGCAGTACTTC; CDR3: CPSSQGAGFSYEQYF
D: NA; length: 15; J: TRBJ2-1; V: TRBV12-3/TRBV12-4; size: few; DNA: TGTGCCAGCAGTCCGCCCCGTACTTCCTACAATGAGCAGTTCTTC; CDR3: CASSPPRTSYNEQFF
D: NA; length: 15; J: TRBJ2-5; V: TRBV14; size: few; DNA: TGTGCCAGCAGCCAGGGGGTGAGGACAATTGAGACCCAGTACTTC; CDR3: CASSQGVRTIETQYF
D: NA; length: 15; J: TRBJ2-6; V: TRBV29-1; size: NA; DNA: TGCAGCGTTGAAGTACCCGACTCTGGGGCCAACGTCCTGACTTTC; CDR3: CSVEVPDSGANVLTF
D: NA; length: 15; J: TRBJ2-7; V: TRBV12-3/TRBV12-4; size: few; DNA: TGTGCCAGCAGAAAACGCCACGGTGCGGTGTCGGAGCAGTACTTC; CDR3: CASRKRHGAVSEQYF
D: NA; length: 15; J: TRBJ1-1; V: TRBV20-1; size: few; DNA: TGCAGTGCTAGAGATTGGTACAGAGAGAACACTGAAGCTTTCTTT; CDR3: CSARDWYRENTEAFF
D: NA; length: 15; J: TRBJ1-1; V: TRBV6-2/TRBV6-3; size: many; DNA: TGTGCCAGCACAGGAGGAGCGAACCAAGGAACTGAAGCTTTCTTT; CDR3: CASTGGANQGTEAFF
D: NA; length: 14; J: TRBJ1-1; V: TRBV4-3; size: NA; DNA: TGCGCCAGCAGCCGACACGGGAGTGGGGCTGAAGCTTTCTTT; CDR3: CASSRHGSGAEAFF
D: TRBD2; length: 16; J: TRBJ2-1; V: TRBV20-1; size: many; DNA: TGCAGTGCTAGAGGCTCTAGCGGGGGGGCCCCCAATGAGCAGTTCTTC; CDR3: CSARGSSGGAPNEQFF
D: TRBD2; length: 17; J: TRBJ2-3; V: TRBV20-1; size: few; DNA: TGCAGTGCTAGAGATTATGGGGGCGGGAGGGCCGCAGATACGCAGTATTTT; CDR3: CSARDYGGGRAADTQYF
D: NA; length: 15; J: TRBJ2-5; V: TRBV5-1; size: NA; DNA: TGCGCCAGCAGCTTGGGAGTGACCCGTCAAGAGACCCAGTACTTC; CDR3: CASSLGVTRQETQYF
D: NA; length: 13; J: TRBJ2-7; V: TRBV5-6; size: many; DNA: TGTGCCAGCAGCTTGGACAGTAAATACGAGCAGTACTTC; CDR3: CASSLDSKYEQYF
D: TRBD1; length: 13; J: TRBJ1-2; V: TRBV29-1; size: NA; DNA: TGCAGCGTTGAAGGGACAGGGAACTATGGCTACACCTTC; CDR3: CSVEGTGNYGYTF
D: TRBD1; length: 15; J: TRBJ2-5; V: TRBV20-1; size: few; DNA: TGCAGTGCGGACAGGGGGTCCTACCGACGAGAGACCCAGTACTTC; CDR3: CSADRGSYRRETQYF
D: TRBD1; length: 17; J: TRBJ2-3; V: TRBV7-2; size: NA; DNA: TGTGCCAGCAGCTTTTCCGGGACAGGGGCTGGTGCAGATACGCAGTATTTT; CDR3: CASSFSGTGAGADTQYF
D: TRBD1; length: 19; J: TRBJ2-3; V: TRBV13; size: few; DNA: TGTGCCAGCAGCTTCCTAGGGACAGGGGGCTCCACAAGCACAGATACGCAGTATTTT; CDR3: CASSFLGTGGSTSTDTQYF
D: NA; length: 13; J: TRBJ2-3; V: TRBV27; size: NA; DNA: TGTGCCAGCAGGGACTTCGCCTTGGATACGCAGTATTTT; CDR3: CASRDFALDTQYF
D: TRBD2; length: 16; J: TRBJ2-3; V: TRBV6-1; size: NA; DNA: TGTGCCAGCAGTCCCGGGACTAGCGTGCGGGGAGATACGCAGTATTTT; CDR3: CASSPGTSVRGDTQYF
D: NA; length: 13; J: TRBJ1-2; V: TRBV7-6; size: NA; DNA: TGTGCCAGCAAGTCATGGGGGCCGGGAGGCTACACCTTC; CDR3: CASKSWGPGGYTF
D: TRBD1; length: 14; J: TRBJ1-2; V: TRBV6-2/TRBV6-3; size: few; DNA: TGTGCCAGCAGTGCGGACAGGGTAGACTATGGCTACACCTTC; CDR3: CASSADRVDYGYTF
D: TRBD1; length: 14; J: TRBJ2-7; V: TRBV7-2; size: many; DNA: TGTGCCAGCTCACTTCGACAGGGCTCCTACGAGCAGTACTTC; CDR3: CASSLRQGSYEQYF
D: NA; length: 16; J: TRBJ2-6; V: TRBV4-3; size: few; DNA: TGCGCCAGCAGCCAAGGGAAGGTCTCTGGGGCCAACGTCCTGACTTTC; CDR3: CASSQGKVSGANVLTF
D: TRBD2; length: 15; J: TRBJ2-5; V: TRBV12-3/TRBV12-4; size: few; DNA: TGTGCCAGCAGGAGCCCGGGAGGGGTGGGTGAGACCCAGTACTTC; CDR3: CASRSPGGVGETQYF
D: TRBD1; length: 16; J: TRBJ2-1; V: TRBV4-1; size: few; DNA: TGCGCCAGCAGCCAAGGCCAGACAGGGACATACAATGAGCAGTTCTTC; CDR3: CASSQGQTGTYNEQFF
D: NA; length: 16; J: TRBJ1-4; V: TRBV7-2; size: few; DNA: TGTGCCAGCAGTGTAATGGCCTCCACAACTAATGAAAAACTGTTTTTT; CDR3: CASSVMASTTNEKLFF
D: NA; length: 15; J: TRBJ2-7; V: TRBV27; size: NA; DNA: TGTGCCAGCTCCTTACCGCAGGGCCATTCCTACGAGCAGTACTTC; CDR3: CASSLPQGHSYEQYF
D: NA; length: 14; J: TRBJ1-5; V: TRBV5-1; size: NA; DNA: TGCGCCAGCAGCTTGGGGCATCCAAATCAGCCCCAGCATTTT; CDR3: CASSLGHPNQPQHF
D: TRBD2; length: 16; J: TRBJ2-3; V: TRBV7-2; size: NA; DNA: TGTGCCAGCAGCTCTCGGGGTAGCGGGGGGAGAAATACGCAGTATTTT; CDR3: CASSSRGSGGRNTQYF
D: NA; length: 15; J: TRBJ2-1; V: TRBV7-2; size: few; DNA: TGTGCCAGCAGCCTAGACGGGGGCGGATACAATGAGCAGTTCTTC; CDR3: CASSLDGGGYNEQFF
D: TRBD1; length: 16; J: TRBJ2-3; V: TRBV25-1; size: NA; DNA: TGTGCCAGCAGCGGAAGGCGGACAGGAGGCACAGATACGCAGTATTTT; CDR3: CASSGRRTGGTDTQYF
D: TRBD1; length: 17; J: TRBJ2-3; V: TRBV5-1; size: few; DNA: TGCGCCAGCAGCTTGGCCGGGACAGTAGGGCGGACAGATACGCAGTATTTT; CDR3: CASSLAGTVGRTDTQYF
D: NA; length: 14; J: TRBJ2-3; V: TRBV9; size: few; DNA: TGTGCCAGCAGCGTAGTGGGGGGCCGAGATACGCAGTATTTT; CDR3: CASSVVGGRDTQYF
D: NA; length: 15; J: TRBJ2-7; V: TRBV7-2; size: NA; DNA: TGTGCCAGCAGCTCAAGCACTAGTCTCCGGAACGAGCAGTACTTC; CDR3: CASSSSTSLRNEQYF
D: TRBD2; length: 15; J: TRBJ2-2; V: TRBV2; size: many; DNA: TGTGCCAGCAGTGATATAGCGGGAGGGCCGCGGGAGCTGTTTTTT; CDR3: CASSDIAGGPRELFF
D: TRBD2; length: 15; J: TRBJ2-1; V: TRBV7-2; size: NA; DNA: TGTGCCAGCAGCTTGCTAGTGTCGTCGGGGGGTGAGCAGTTCTTC; CDR3: CASSLLVSSGGEQFF
D: NA; length: 16; J: TRBJ1-5; V: TRBV6-4; size: NA; DNA: TGTGCCAGCAGTGAGGTTTCAGGGGAACTATGTCAGCCCCAGCATTTT; CDR3: CASSEVSGELCQPQHF
D: NA; length: 15; J: TRBJ1-3; V: TRBV4-2; size: NA; DNA: TGTGCCAGCAGCCAAGACTTAACTCCTGGAAACACCATATATTTT; CDR3: CASSQDLTPGNTIYF
D: NA; length: 13; J: TRBJ2-1; V: TRBV6-2/TRBV6-3; size: few; DNA: TGTGCCAGCAGCCCTCTAGGCGTCAATGAGCAGTTCTTC; CDR3: CASSPLGVNEQFF
D: NA; length: 13; J: TRBJ2-1; V: TRBV6-6; size: few; DNA: TGTGCCAGCAGTTCTGTACAGGGAGGGGAGCAGTTCTTC; CDR3: CASSSVQGGEQFF
D: TRBD1; length: 12; J: TRBJ1-2; V: TRBV12-3/TRBV12-4; size: NA; DNA: TGTGCCAGCAGTGGACAGGGGGAAGGCTACACCTTC; CDR3: CASSGQGEGYTF
D: NA; length: 15; J: TRBJ2-1; V: TRBV4-2; size: few; DNA: TGTGCCAGCACCGAAAGCCAGGGGGGGTTCAATGAGCAGTTCTTC; CDR3: CASTESQGGFNEQFF
D: TRBD1; length: 14; J: TRBJ1-5; V: TRBV25-1; size: NA; DNA: TGTGCCAGCAGTAGCCGGGACAGGGTTTCGCCCCAGCATTTT; CDR3: CASSSRDRVSPQHF
D: NA; length: 14; J: TRBJ2-2; V: TRBV3-1; size: many; DNA: TGTGCCAGCAGCCAAGCCTCCGGTCCGCTCCCGCTGTTTTTT; CDR3: CASSQASGPLPLFF
D: NA; length: 15; J: TRBJ1-5; V: TRBV5-1; size: NA; DNA: TGCGCCAGCAGCTTGGCTGGGATGGAGTATCAGCCCCAGCATTTT; CDR3: CASSLAGMEYQPQHF
D: TRBD2; length: 14; J: TRBJ2-3; V: TRBV10-3; size: NA; DNA: TGTGCCATCAGAGCAGCGGGAGGCACAGATACGCAGTATTTT; CDR3: CAIRAAGGTDTQYF
D: TRBD2; length: 14; J: TRBJ2-1; V: TRBV20-1; size: NA; DNA: TGCAGTGCTAGAGACGGGACTAGCCCCAATGAGCAGTTCTTC; CDR3: CSARDGTSPNEQFF
D: TRBD1; length: 13; J: TRBJ2-5; V: TRBV18; size: NA; DNA: TGTGCCAGCTCAAAGGGACAGCAAGAGACCCAGTACTTC; CDR3: CASSKGQQETQYF
D: TRBD2; length: 14; J: TRBJ2-1; V: TRBV20-1; size: NA; DNA: TGCAGTGCTAGAGGACTAGCGGGGACCTATGAGCAGTTCTTC; CDR3: CSARGLAGTYEQFF
D: TRBD1; length: 13; J: TRBJ1-1; V: TRBV10-3; size: NA; DNA: TGTGCCACGACGACAGGGCTGACCACTGAAGCTTTCTTT; CDR3: CATTTGLTTEAFF
D: TRBD1; length: 15; J: TRBJ2-3; V: TRBV20-1; size: NA; DNA: TGCAGTGCATACCCCGGGACAGGGTTAACAGATACGCAGTATTTT; CDR3: CSAYPGTGLTDTQYF
D: NA; length: 12; J: TRBJ1-2; V: TRBV20-1; size: NA; DNA: TGCAGCCACAACGAGGGGAACTATGGCTACACCTTC; CDR3: CSHNEGNYGYTF
D: NA; length: 17; J: TRBJ2-6; V: TRBV7-2; size: NA; DNA: TGTGCCAGCAGCACCATGGGCCCGGGATCTGGGGCCAACGTCCTGACTTTC; CDR3: CASSTMGPGSGANVLTF